These 9 T cell receptor beta chains came from one sample sequenced in a study of shared clonotypes between healthy human individuals. Naive CD8 cells lacked CD45RO, underwent positive selection for CCR7 and left out terminally differentiated effector memory CD45RA+ cells. The protocol was immunoSEQ multiplex PCR, while the TCRdb copy is restricted to in-frame clones and leaves out a portion. This sample yields under 700,000 clones, of which approximately 96% are seen a single time; approximately 0.11% belongs to the top ten. The source material was naive CD8+ T cells sorted from blood. The receptor source for this set is a woman in her 30s in good health.

The chain has TRBV10-2 and TRBJ2-7, with TRBD1 identical over 9 bases. Germline V lookup: CDR1 WSHSY, CDR2 SAAADI. V lost 7 bases to trimming and J lost 0 bases; unmatched junction nucleotides: 4. The CDR3 spans 14 residues. The CDR3 sequence: CASIGQGLSYEQYF. CDR3 nucleotides: TGCGCCAGCATCGGACAGGGGCTCTCCTACGAGCAGTACTTC.

The chain recombines TRBV19 with TRBJ1-1; no firm D call. Trimming took 1 base from V and 1 from J, leaving 10 bases between them. The CDR3 loop spans 15 amino acids. The germline V gene encodes CDR1 LNHDA and CDR2 SQIVND (reference sequence). CDR3 in DNA: TGTGCCAGTAGTATAGGCCAGAAAGAGAACACTGAAGCTTTCTTT. Its protein is CASSIGQKENTEAFF. Drawing the rest from reference TRBV19 and TRBJ1-1, the complete variable domain is DGGITQSPKYLFRKEGQNVTLSCEQNLNHDAMYWYRQDPGQGLRLIYYSQIVNDFQKGDIAEGYSVSREKKESFPLTVTSAQKNPTAFYLCASSIGQKENTEAFFGQGTRLTVV.

J is TRBJ2-5 and V is TRBV28; D might be TRBD1 (7 bases). The J call may be faulty, since TRBJ2-7 better matches the DNA end. CDR1 is MDHEN, CDR2 SYDVKM, per germline. This CDR3 has 17 residues. The CDR3 reads CASSSGTVAVFSYEQYF. The DNA for the CDR3 is TGTGCCAGCAGCTCCGGGACAGTAGCGGTCTTCTCCTACGAGCAGTACTTC.

The V gene is TRBV5-6, the J gene TRBJ2-3; D is possibly TRBD2 (5 bases). The germline gives CDR1 SGHDT, CDR2 YYEEEE. The CDR3 is made up of 16 amino acids. V shed 6 bases and J shed 2 bases, with 19 bases lying between them. The CDR3 reads CASTKLTGLFTDTQYF. In DNA form, the CDR3 reads TGTGCCAGCACCAAGTTGACGGGATTATTCACAGATACGCAGTATTTT.

The chain uses TRBV28 and TRBJ2-7; 7 nucleotides match TRBD2. V lost 11 bases and J lost 7; bases outside the gene matches: 23. The V gene's germline CDR1 is MDHEN and CDR2 SYDVKM. CDR3 length equals 16 residues. The CDR3 coding sequence is TGTGCCGCGAGCCCGAGGTCCTACCTACTAGCGAGGGAGCAGTACTTC. It specifies CAASPRSYLLAREQYF. The variable domain in full, completed from reference TRBV28 and TRBJ2-7, reads DVKVTQSSRYLVKRTGEKVFLECVQDMDHENMFWYRQDPGLGLRLIYFSYDVKMKEKGDIPEGYSVSREKKERFSLILESASTNQTSMYLCAASPRSYLLAREQYFGPGTRLTVT.

The chain is built from TRBV29-1 and TRBJ2-7; the match to TRBD2 covers 7 bases. Germline V gene data show CDR1 as SQVTM and CDR2 as ANQGSEA. This CDR3 comprises 12 residues. The V gene end was trimmed by 6 bases and the J gene end by 4 bases; junction bases not matched to a gene: 6. CDR3 sequence (DNA): TGCAGCGTCCTAGCGGAGTCTTACGAGCAGTACTTC. This codes for CSVLAESYEQYF.

The table lists this clone with a few counts. In DNA, the CDR3 is TGTGCCAGCAGTTTAAGCGGATCTGTAGTTGAAGCTTTCTTT. Protein sequence: CASSLSGSVVEAFF. The chain joins TRBV27 to TRBJ1-1; D is ambiguous. CDR1 is MNHEY, CDR2 SMNVEV, per germline (reference sequence). This CDR3 has 14 amino acids. V lost 2 bases and J lost 7, with 14 bases in between.

V usage is TRBV11-2 and J usage is TRBJ1-2; no reliable D call. Germline lookup yields CDR1 SGHAT and CDR2 FQNNGV. V was pared by 5 bases and J by 5 bases, with 9 bases between. There are 12 residues in the CDR3. The CDR3 coding sequence is TGTGCCAGCAGCGCAGAAGAATATGGCTACACCTTC. It is translated as CASSAEEYGYTF.

The chain links TRBV5-6 to TRBJ2-7, with D tentatively TRBD2 (5 bases). The CDR3 runs 14 residues. CDR1 and CDR2 (germline): SGHDT, YYEEEE. Trimming removed 4 bases from V and 7 bases from J, with 18 bases in between. The CDR3, as DNA: TGTGCCAGCAGCCCCGCGAGGGTTTCGCGGGAGCAGTACTTC. Translated: CASSPARVSREQYF.